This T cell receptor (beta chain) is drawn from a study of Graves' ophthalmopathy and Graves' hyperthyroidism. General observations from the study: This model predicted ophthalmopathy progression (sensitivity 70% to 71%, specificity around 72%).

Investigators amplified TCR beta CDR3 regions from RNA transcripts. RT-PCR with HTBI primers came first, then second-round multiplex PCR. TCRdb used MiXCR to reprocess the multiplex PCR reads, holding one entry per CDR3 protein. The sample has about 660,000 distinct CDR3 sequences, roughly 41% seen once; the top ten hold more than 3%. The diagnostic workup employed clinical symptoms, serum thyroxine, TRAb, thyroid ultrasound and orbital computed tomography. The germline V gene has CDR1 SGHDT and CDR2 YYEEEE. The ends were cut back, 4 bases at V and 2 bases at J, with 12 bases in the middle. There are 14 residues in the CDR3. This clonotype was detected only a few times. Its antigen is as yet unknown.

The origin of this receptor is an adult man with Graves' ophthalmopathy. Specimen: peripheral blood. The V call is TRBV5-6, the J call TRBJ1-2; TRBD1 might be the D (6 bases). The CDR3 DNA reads TGTGCCAGCAGCCTAAACGGACAGAACTATGGCTACACCTTC. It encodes CASSLNGQNYGYTF. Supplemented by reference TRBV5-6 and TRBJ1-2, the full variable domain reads DAGVTQSPTHLIKTRGQQVTLRCSPKSGHDTVSWYQQALGQGPQFIFQYYEEEERQRGNFPDRFSGHQFPNYSSELNVNALLLGDSALYLCASSLNGQNYGYTFGSGTRLTVV.